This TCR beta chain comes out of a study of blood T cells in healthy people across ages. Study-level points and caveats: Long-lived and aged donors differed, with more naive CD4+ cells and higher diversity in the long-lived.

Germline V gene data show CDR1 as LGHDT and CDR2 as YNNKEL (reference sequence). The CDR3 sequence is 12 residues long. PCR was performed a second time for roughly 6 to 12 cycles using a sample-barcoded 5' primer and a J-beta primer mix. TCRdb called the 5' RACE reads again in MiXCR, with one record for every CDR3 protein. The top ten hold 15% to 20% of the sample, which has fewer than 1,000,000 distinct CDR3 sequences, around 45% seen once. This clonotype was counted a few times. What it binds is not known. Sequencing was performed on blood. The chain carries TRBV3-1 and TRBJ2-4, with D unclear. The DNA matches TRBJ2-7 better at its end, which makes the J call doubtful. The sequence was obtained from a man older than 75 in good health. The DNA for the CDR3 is TGTGCCAGCAGTCGGGCGGACTACGAGCAGTACTTC. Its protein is CASSRADYEQYF.